Sequencing of this T cell receptor beta chain was carried out in a study of blood T cell repertoires in COVID-19. Study as a whole: Specimens from acute and convalescent COVID-19 originated in the United States, Italy and Spain. Sample material is recorded as cDNA or gDNA derived from T cells, B-cell-depleted T cells, or PBMCs.

From germline, CDR1 is SGHDN and CDR2 FVKESK. The CDR3 has 15 residues. The ends were cut back, 3 bases at V and 0 bases at J, with 9 bases in the middle. Measured with immunoSEQ multiplex PCR; TCRdb has only the in-frame clones, and not every one. Of 100,000 or so clones listed, approximately 83% are singletons. The sequence derives from a man over 45 with acute or convalescent COVID-19. The rearrangement links TRBV14 to TRBJ1-3; maybe TRBD1 (6 bases). Sequencing was carried out using peripheral blood. CDR3 sequence reads: CASSHSGVSGNTIYF. CDR3 in DNA: TGTGCCAGCAGCCACTCAGGGGTCTCTGGAAACACCATATATTTT. The full variable domain, completed using reference TRBV14 and TRBJ1-3, is EAGVTQFPSHSVIEKGQTVTLRCDPISGHDNLYWYRRVMGKEIKFLLHFVKESKQDESGMPNNRFLAERTGGTYSTLKVQPAELEDSGVYFCASSHSGVSGNTIYFGEGSWLTVV.